The rows below give T cell receptor beta chains drawn from one sample of a study of lymphopenia after photon versus proton radiotherapy. Here immunoSEQ multiplex PCR was the method, and the copy in TCRdb shows in-frame clones only, minus some. The data hold about 60,000 clones, with roughly 80% observed a single time. The input for sequencing was peripheral blood, taken from a patient treated with proton-based radiotherapy. All receptors come from a man between 60 and 70 years old with pancreatic cancer. CDR3s include the opening cysteine and the closing phenylalanine or tryptophan. D genes are given only for firm matches. Rows may omit the clone size; those that give it use once, few, many or a size class.

CDR3nt,CDR3aa,abundance,v_gene,d_gene,j_gene
TGCAGTGCTAGAGAGGAGGGTAGGCTGTTCTTC,CSAREEGRLFF,.,TRBV20-1,.,TRBJ2-1
TGTGCCAGCAGTTTACCTAAGCGTGATGAGCAGTTCTTC,CASSLPKRDEQFF,.,TRBV28,.,TRBJ2-1
TGTGCCAGCAGCTTAGCGGGAGGAAACAATGAGCAGTTCTTC,CASSLAGGNNEQFF,.,TRBV7-3,TRBD2,TRBJ2-1
TGTGCCAGCAGCTTTCGGGCCGCGAACACCGGGGAGCTGTTTTTT,CASSFRAANTGELFF,.,TRBV5-4,.,TRBJ2-2
TGTGCCAGGCATGGAAGGAGACACACAGATACGCAGTATTTT,CARHGRRHTDTQYF,.,TRBV11-1,.,TRBJ2-3
TGCGCCAGCAGCCAGCAGGGGGCTGACTACAATGAGCAGTTCTTC,CASSQQGADYNEQFF,.,TRBV4-1,TRBD1,TRBJ2-1
TGTGCCAGCAGCCCCGGGGTAGGACTTAATGAAAAACTGTTTTTT,CASSPGVGLNEKLFF,few,TRBV9,.,TRBJ1-4
TGTGCCAGCAGTGAAGCGTTAACAGAGCAGTACTTC,CASSEALTEQYF,.,TRBV6-1,.,TRBJ2-5
TGTGCCAGCGTTCCCGGGACATCGAACACTGAAGCTTTCTTT,CASVPGTSNTEAFF,once,TRBV6-1,.,TRBJ1-1
TGTGCCAGCAGCTTAGGGACTAGCGGGGTTGCCGAGCAGTACTTC,CASSLGTSGVAEQYF,once,TRBV7-2,TRBD2,TRBJ2-7
TGTGCCAGCAGTCCCCGGCGCAGCGGGGGAGCCTACGAGCAGTACTTC,CASSPRRSGGAYEQYF,few,TRBV28,TRBD2,TRBJ2-7
TGTGCCACCAGCACAGGGGGCGCGGAAGCCGGGGAGCTGTTTTTT,CATSTGGAEAGELFF,.,TRBV15,TRBD1,TRBJ2-2
TGTGCCAGCAGAGGACTAGCGGGAGGGGTGGAGACCCAGTACTTC,CASRGLAGGVETQYF,.,TRBV28,TRBD2,TRBJ2-5
TGTGCCAGCAGTAATTGGGGAATGAACACTGAAGCTTTCTTT,CASSNWGMNTEAFF,few,TRBV6-6,.,TRBJ1-1
TGTGCCTGGAGACCCATTTCGAATTCGAGACAGTATAATTCACCCCTCCACTTT,CAWRPISNSRQYNSPLHF,.,TRBV30,.,TRBJ1-6
TGTGCGAGTACTGGGCAGCCCGCGACTAATGAAAAACTGTTTTTT,CASTGQPATNEKLFF,.,TRBV19,.,TRBJ1-4
TGTGCCAGCAGTCCCCGTAGAACAACTAGCAATCAGCCCCAGCATTTT,CASSPRRTTSNQPQHF,once,TRBV27,.,TRBJ1-5
TGTGCCAGCACTCGGGACAGCTCCACCGGGGAGCTGTTTTTT,CASTRDSSTGELFF,.,TRBV7-9,TRBD1,TRBJ2-2
TGTGCCAGCAGCCGGACGGACAGGGAAGCTTTCTTT,CASSRTDREAFF,.,TRBV7-9,TRBD1,TRBJ1-1
TGCGCCAGCAGCTTAGCAGAAACAGATACGCAGTATTTT,CASSLAETDTQYF,.,TRBV5-1,.,TRBJ2-3
TGTGCCAGCAGCTCCACCCTGACTAGCGGCAAAGAGACCCAGTACTTC,CASSSTLTSGKETQYF,few,TRBV7-8,TRBD2,TRBJ2-5
TGTGCCAGCAGTTTATCGGCCCGCAGCGCAACCTACAATGAGCAGTTCTTC,CASSLSARSATYNEQFF,.,TRBV27,.,TRBJ2-1
TGTGCCAGCACTACTTCGACAGGGGTCCCACCCCTCCACTTT,CASTTSTGVPPLHF,.,TRBV6-5,TRBD1,TRBJ1-6
TGTGCCAGCAGCGACAGGGTTAAAGCTTTCTTT,CASSDRVKAFF,.,TRBV6-6,TRBD1,TRBJ1-1
TGTGCCAGCAGTCGAATAGCGGGGATAGAGACCCAGTACTTC,CASSRIAGIETQYF,.,TRBV7-2,TRBD2,TRBJ2-5
TGCAGTGCTAGAGTTGTACACGAGCAGTACTTC,CSARVVHEQYF,.,TRBV20-1,.,TRBJ2-7
TGTGCCAGCTCACCACTCGACGGTGCAACTAATGAAAAACTGTTTTTT,CASSPLDGATNEKLFF,.,TRBV18,.,TRBJ1-4
TGTGCCAGCAGCTCAGAACCGGGACTGCCCTACGAGCAGTACTTC,CASSSEPGLPYEQYF,.,TRBV11-2,.,TRBJ2-7
TGTGCCAGCAGCTTAGGGGACAGAGCTGTTCAAGAGACCCAGTACTTC,CASSLGDRAVQETQYF,once,TRBV11-3,TRBD1,TRBJ2-5
TGTGCCAGCTCACCGAGCCAGGAGCAGTACTTC,CASSPSQEQYF,once,TRBV18,.,TRBJ2-7
TGTGCCAGCAGCTCCAGCGGATACACAGATACGCAGTATTTT,CASSSSGYTDTQYF,.,TRBV7-3,.,TRBJ2-3
TGTGCCAGCCAGGGTCTCAATCAGCCCCAGCATTTT,CASQGLNQPQHF,.,TRBV19,.,TRBJ1-5
TGCGCCAGCAGCGTCCGGGAAGCGGATGGCTACACCTTC,CASSVREADGYTF,.,TRBV5-1,.,TRBJ1-2
TGTGCCAGCAGTTTCCCCCTACAGTCGGAAGCTTTCTTT,CASSFPLQSEAFF,few,TRBV28,.,TRBJ1-1
TGTGCCAGCAGTGAATCCTCCGACAGCCCTTCCGGAAACACCATATATTTT,CASSESSDSPSGNTIYF,.,TRBV25-1,.,TRBJ1-3
TGTGCCAGCAGCGTAGCCCCTAGCGGGAGTCTAAATGAGCAGTTCTTC,CASSVAPSGSLNEQFF,.,TRBV9,TRBD2,TRBJ2-1
TGTGCCAGTAGTAGGGACAGGGTCATACAAGATGAGCAGTTCTTC,CASSRDRVIQDEQFF,.,TRBV19,TRBD1,TRBJ2-1
TGTGCCATCAGTGAGTCGATAGCGCAGGGAATGGGTGGCTACACCTTC,CAISESIAQGMGGYTF,few,TRBV10-3,.,TRBJ1-2
TGTGCCAGCAGCTTCCAGGGGGCGCCAGATACGCAGTATTTT,CASSFQGAPDTQYF,.,TRBV5-5,TRBD1,TRBJ2-3
TGCGCCAGCTCTCTAACCCGGGAGCCACCCCTCCACTTT,CASSLTREPPLHF,.,TRBV4-1,.,TRBJ1-6
TGCGCCAGCAGCTTTGGGGGCCCTACTTACGAGCAGTACTTC,CASSFGGPTYEQYF,.,TRBV5-1,.,TRBJ2-7
TGTGCCAGCAGCCCTACCTCCTACGAGCAGTACTTC,CASSPTSYEQYF,.,TRBV28,.,TRBJ2-7
TGCGCCAGCAGCTTGGGTACCGGGGGGGAGACCCAGTACTTC,CASSLGTGGETQYF,.,TRBV5-1,TRBD2,TRBJ2-5